This record covers a single T cell receptor (beta chain). This entry belongs to a study of cytomegalovirus exposure and HLA in healthy donors. PCR employed 60 Vbeta and 13 Jbeta primers. Libraries were prepared by immunoSEQ multiplex PCR; TCRdb keeps only in-frame clonotypes and omits some of them. Seen here are more than 150,000 clones, roughly 83% observed once, and the top ten hold about 0.24%. The V end was cut by 5 bases, the J end by 4 bases, with 11 bases between. CDR1 and CDR2 (germline): SGHAT, FQNNGV. CDR3 length: 13 residues. The sample taken for sequencing was PBMCs. This sequence originates from a boy aged 5-17 years in good health and CMV-seronegative. The rearrangement joins TRBV11-2 to TRBJ1-1; D unresolved. The CDR3 reads CASSRPSGTEAFF. CDR3 DNA sequence: TGTGCCAGCAGCCGTCCTAGTGGCACTGAAGCTTTCTTT.